Listed below are T cell receptor beta chains from one sample, sequenced in a study of tumor and adjacent non-tumor tissue in lung cancer. Each CDR3 protein gets one entry after TCRdb re-called the multiplex PCR reads with MiXCR. This sample has fewer than 75,000 distinct CDR3 sequences, with approximately 73% found just once. The sample comprised distant non-tumor lung tissue. Receptor source: a man in his 60s with non-small cell lung cancer. Both conserved end residues are part of each CDR3. The D gene is left open where the match is weak. Size tells how often a clone was seen (once, few, many) or the class of an expanded clone, and some rows leave it out.

J gene	clone size	V gene	D gene	CDR3 DNA	CDR3 protein
TRBJ2-2	.	TRBV28	.	TGTGCCAGCAGTGACCCGGGACAAGGATCAGCCGGGGAGCTGTTTTTT	CASSDPGQGSAGELFF
TRBJ2-5	.	TRBV11-2	.	TGTGCCAGCGGCACATCCGACGGGCAAGGGATCCAGTACTTC	CASGTSDGQGIQYF
TRBJ2-4	.	TRBV6-1	.	TGTGTCAGCAGCGAGAATGGGGGGAATAGGAAAAACATTCAGTACTTC	CVSSENGGNRKNIQYF
TRBJ2-2	.	TRBV5-4	TRBD1	TGTGCCAGCAGCTCCCGGGACAGGATGACCAACACCGGGGAGCTGTTTTTT	CASSSRDRMTNTGELFF
TRBJ2-5	.	TRBV20-1	.	TGCAATGCTAGAGATCCCCAATTTGCGGGGGAGACCCAGTACTTC	CNARDPQFAGETQYF
TRBJ1-6	once	TRBV20-1	TRBD1	TGCAGTGCTAAGCATAACAGGGGGCAGGTGGATTCACCCCTCCACTTT	CSAKHNRGQVDSPLHF
TRBJ1-5	once	TRBV6-2/TRBV6-3	TRBD1	TGTGCCAGCAATCCTACAGGGGAAGTGGATCAGCCCCAGCATTTT	CASNPTGEVDQPQHF
TRBJ1-5	.	TRBV28	.	TGTGCCAGCAGGCAAGGCCCCGGCCAGCCCCAGCATTTT	CASRQGPGQPQHF
TRBJ1-5	once	TRBV29-1	TRBD1	TGCAGCGCTCCCTGGACAGGTTCCAAGGATCAGCCCCAGCATTTT	CSAPWTGSKDQPQHF
TRBJ2-3	.	TRBV11-3	.	TGTGCCAGCAGCTTCCGGCTAGCAGATAGCACAGATATACAGTATTTT	CASSFRLADSTDIQYF
TRBJ1-1	many	TRBV6-1	.	TGTGCCAGCAGTTTCAGTGGGGGGCACGATGAAGCTTTCTTT	CASSFSGGHDEAFF
TRBJ2-7	.	TRBV5-4	.	TGTGCCAGCAGCCCTGGACTTTTATACGAGCAGTACTTC	CASSPGLLYEQYF
TRBJ2-3	.	TRBV20-1	TRBD2	TGCAGTGCCCCCCCTCCAGCGGGAGGCACAGATACGCAGTATTTT	CSAPPPAGGTDTQYF
TRBJ2-1	once	TRBV6-5	TRBD1	TGTGCCAGCTCGGTTAAGGGGGCTAATGAGCAGTTCTTC	CASSVKGANEQFF
TRBJ1-5	once	TRBV6-1	.	TGTGCCAGCTGGGGCGTGGGGGACCTGCGAAAGGGTCAGCCCCAGCATTTT	CASWGVGDLRKGQPQHF
TRBJ2-6	many	TRBV6-1	.	TGTGCCAGCGACGGGTCAGGGACTGGGGCCAACGTCCTGACTTTC	CASDGSGTGANVLTF
TRBJ2-7	.	TRBV28	TRBD1	TGTGCCAGCACTTTAGGACAGGGGGCCGCCCACGTGCAGTACTTC	CASTLGQGAAHVQYF
TRBJ2-2	.	TRBV4-1	TRBD2	TGCGCCAGCAACCCGCGAACCCGACTAGCGGGAGAAACAGGGGAGCTGTTTTTT	CASNPRTRLAGETGELFF
TRBJ1-4	.	TRBV6-6	TRBD1	TGTGCCAGCAGTTCCAGGGGGCAGCTTGAACAACCGTCTTTT	CASSSRGQLEQPSF
TRBJ2-5	many	TRBV19	TRBD2	TGTGCCAGTAGTACGGGACTAGCGACTTCGGAGACCCAGTACTTC	CASSTGLATSETQYF
TRBJ2-7	.	TRBV6-6	.	TGTGCAAGTGCGACCGGGAGAGGCTACGAGCAGTACTTC	CASATGRGYEQYF
TRBJ2-1	.	TRBV4-1	.	TGCCCCAGCGGCCGGACGCCAAGGGGTGAGCAATTCTTC	CPSGRTPRGEQFF
TRBJ2-3	.	TRBV11-1	TRBD1	TGTGCCAACAGTCCCGGGACAGGGTTCATAGATACTCAGTATTTT	CANSPGTGFIDTQYF
TRBJ2-1	.	TRBV4-1	.	TGCGCCAGCAGTCCCCGGGACACGGGCAATGAGCAGTTCTTC	CASSPRDTGNEQFF
TRBJ1-2	medium-sized	TRBV6-1	.	TGTGCCAGCAGCCCGGACCCAGCTAACTATGGCTACACCTTC	CASSPDPANYGYTF
TRBJ2-7	.	TRBV11-3	TRBD1	TGTGCCAGCAGTCCCCCGGAACAGGGGGCTCGGGAACAGTACTTC	CASSPPEQGAREQYF
TRBJ2-7	.	TRBV4-1	TRBD1	TGCGCCTGCAACCAAGAACAGGGGAGAGTCTACGAGCAGTACTTC	CACNQEQGRVYEQYF
TRBJ2-1	.	TRBV20-1	TRBD2	TGCAATACTAGAGATCGGGCGGGACTAGCCACCAATGAGCAGTTCTTC	CNTRDRAGLATNEQFF
TRBJ1-1	.	TRBV11-1	.	TGTACCAGCAACTTAGCGTCGGGGGCTGAAGGTTTCTTT	CTSNLASGAEGFF
TRBJ1-2	.	TRBV13	.	TGTGCCAGCAACCACCGAGGACAAGGGAAATTTGGTTACACCTTC	CASNHRGQGKFGYTF
TRBJ2-1	.	TRBV10-2	.	TGTGCCAGAAGTAAGTCGGAGGGGGAGGGTAATGAGCAGTTCTTC	CARSKSEGEGNEQFF